The 5 T cell receptor beta chains below all came from one sample that was sequenced in a study of monozygotic twins with inflammatory bowel disease. Reanalyzing the 5' RACE reads, TCRdb keeps one entry per CDR3 protein, without DNA. The table counts some 300,000 distinct CDR3 sequences; less than 6.5% lies in the top ten. Specimen: blood. Receptors were obtained from a human donor with ulcerative colitis or Crohn's disease, or a healthy co-twin of an affected twin (not recorded which).

V and J are TRBV20-1 and TRBJ2-7; TCRdb lists TRBD2, though no DNA is available to test this call. There are 15 residues in the CDR3. Germline CDR1 is DFQATT and CDR2 is SNEGSKA (reference sequence). The CDR3 loop is CSASPGALTTYEQYF.

The rearrangement uses TRBV20-1 and TRBJ2-7; as DNA is missing, the TRBD1 call by TCRdb cannot be tested. The CDR3 consists of 16 residues. Germline V gives CDR1 DFQATT, CDR2 SNEGSKA (reference sequence). The CDR3 is CSATPNGVVRSNEQYF.

The chain carries TRBV7-2 and TRBJ2-4; TCRdb indicates TRBD1, and absent DNA this call remains unverified. This CDR3 region has 14 residues. The germline V gene encodes CDR1 SGHTA and CDR2 FQGNSA. CDR3 sequence: CASSRRVQTNIQYF.

The rearrangement links TRBV29-1 to TRBJ2-1; lacking DNA, the TRBD1 call made by TCRdb goes unchecked. Germline V CDR1 and CDR2: SQVTM, ANQGSEA. The CDR3 loop spans 16 amino acids. Here the CDR3 reads CSVGGGETGPYNEQFF.

The J gene is TRBJ2-1, the V gene TRBV14; TCRdb designates TRBD2, a call that cannot be tested without DNA. The germline gives CDR1 SGHDN, CDR2 FVKESK. The CDR3 extends over 12 amino acids. The CDR3 loop is CASSQDGTSQFF.